This passage covers 23 T cell receptor beta chains from one sample sequenced in a study of shared clonotypes between healthy human individuals. In the naive CD8 group, cells lacked CD45RO and were positively selected for CCR7, so terminally differentiated effector memory CD45RA+ cells were left out. Sequenced by immunoSEQ multiplex PCR; TCRdb stores in-frame clones only, minus some. The table shows nearly 2 million clones, with about 95% occurring only once. Source material: naive CD8+ T cells sorted from blood. The receptor set was obtained from a man aged 18 to 29 in good health.

The chain employs TRBV11-2 and TRBJ2-2; D unclear. This CDR3 has 17 amino acids. Germline values: CDR1 SGHAT, CDR2 FQNNGV. Trimming left V 0 bases short and J 0 bases short, with 11 bases between. The CDR3 loop reads CASSLEIDWANTGELFF. CDR3 bases: TGTGCCAGCAGCTTAGAAATAGATTGGGCGAACACCGGGGAGCTGTTTTTT.

The V gene is TRBV7-9, the J gene TRBJ2-7; TRBD1 agrees at 10 bases. J gave up 5 bases and V 2 bases, and 12 bases lay outside the gene matches. This CDR3 region has 17 residues. Per the germline V gene, CDR1 is SEHNR and CDR2 is FQNEAQ (reference sequence). The CDR3 here is CASSLSLGGQGFDEQYF. The CDR3 DNA reads as TGTGCCAGCAGCTTAAGCCTCGGGGGACAGGGGTTCGACGAGCAGTACTTC.

The chain combines TRBV5-1 with TRBJ1-1; TRBD1 aligns across 9 bases. The V segment lost 5 bases and the J segment 4 bases; nucleotides outside the gene matches: 6. Germline CDR1 is SGHRS and CDR2 is YFSETQ. This CDR3 has 14 amino acids. For the CDR3, the DNA is TGCGCCAGCAGTGTTGGACAGGGGATCACTGAAGCTTTCTTT. It translates to CASSVGQGITEAFF.

The chain combines TRBV6-5 with TRBJ2-7, with a tentative D call TRBD2 (7 bases). The germline gives CDR1 MNHEY, CDR2 SVGAGI. The CDR3 contains 15 residues. V was shortened by 4 bases and J by 5 bases, with 18 bases between the two germline ends. CDR3 bases: TGTGCCAGCAGTTCCCTCCCGAGGGGGGGCGACGAGCAGTACTTC. It encodes CASSSLPRGGDEQYF.

The rearrangement joins TRBV6-1 to TRBJ2-3, with D possibly TRBD1 on 6 matching bases. CDR3 length: 16 residues. Germline values: CDR1 MNHNS, CDR2 SASEGT. Trimming removed 4 bases from V and 3 bases from J, with 17 bases in between. CDR3 nucleotides: TGTGCCAGCAGTGTCCCGCAGGGGCCCCAAACAGATACGCAGTATTTT. Its protein is CASSVPQGPQTDTQYF.

The V gene is TRBV29-1, the J gene TRBJ2-1; D gene ambiguous. V was pared by 8 bases and J by 8 bases, with 16 bases between. The CDR3 runs to 12 residues. Germline V lookup: CDR1 SQVTM, CDR2 ANQGSEA. CDR3 coding DNA: TGCAGCCCTATGGTAACCTCGGATGAGCAGTTCTTC. It yields the protein CSPMVTSDEQFF.

This chain uses TRBV6-5 with TRBJ1-2, with D tentatively TRBD1 (5 bases). CDR3 length equals 11 residues. Germline lookup yields CDR1 MNHEY and CDR2 SVGAGI. Trimming took 8 bases from V and 3 from J, leaving 7 bases between them. CDR3 amino acids: CASRGDYGYTF. Written as DNA, the CDR3 is TGTGCCAGCCGGGGGGACTATGGCTACACCTTC.

The chain uses TRBV7-9 and TRBJ2-7; D is perhaps TRBD1 (5 bases). V lost 4 bases and J lost 6, with 13 bases in between. Looked up from germline, CDR1 is SEHNR and CDR2 is FQNEAQ (reference sequence). This CDR3 region has 13 residues. CDR3 nucleotides: TGTGCCAGCAGCTCTGGACACCTCTCCGAGCAGTACTTC. Translation: CASSSGHLSEQYF.

The chain recombines TRBV13 with TRBJ2-7, with 9 bases matching TRBD1. The V and J ends lost 5 bases and 3 bases, in that order; junction bases with no gene match: 8. CDR1 and CDR2 from the germline V gene are PRHDT and FYEKMQ (reference sequence). The CDR3 runs to 15 residues. In DNA, the CDR3 is TGTGCCAGCAGCCCGGCCGGGACAGGGCACTACGAGCAGTACTTC. As protein: CASSPAGTGHYEQYF.

V gene TRBV30 combines with J gene TRBJ2-3; D not certain. Trimming cost V 1 base and J 3 bases, with 5 bases left between them. The CDR3 is 12 amino acids. Germline V gives CDR1 GTSNPN, CDR2 SVGIG (reference sequence). The CDR3 sequence: CAWSAPTDTQYF. CDR3 nucleotides: TGTGCCTGGAGTGCCCCTACAGATACGCAGTATTTT.

This clone was counted a single time. This chain joins TRBV5-6 and TRBJ2-3; D not certain. The length of the CDR3 is 14 residues. Trimming removed 0 bases from V and 8 bases from J, with 13 bases in between. The germline V gene encodes CDR1 SGHDT and CDR2 YYEEEE. CDR3 sequence reads: CASSLVGNVGTQYF. The CDR3 DNA follows: TGTGCCAGCAGCTTGGTAGGGAATGTGGGTACGCAGTATTTT.

V usage is TRBV2 and J usage is TRBJ2-6; perhaps D is TRBD1 or TRBD2 (5 bases each). The V end lost 11 bases, the J end lost 0 bases, and 14 bases lay between the germline ends. The CDR3 consists of 15 residues. Germline values: CDR1 SNHLY, CDR2 FYNNEI. CDR3 loop: CAALGVVSGANVLTF. The CDR3 bases are TGTGCCGCTTTGGGGGTAGTCTCTGGGGCCAACGTCCTGACTTTC.

The chain recombines TRBV13 with TRBJ2-3; D is possibly TRBD2 (6 bases). This CDR3 spans 17 amino acids. CDR1 and CDR2 (germline): PRHDT, FYEKMQ (reference sequence). V was pared by 0 bases and J by 0 bases, with 13 bases between. CDR3 sequence reads: CASSLGGLAPSTDTQYF. The CDR3 DNA sequence: TGTGCCAGCAGCTTAGGCGGCCTAGCGCCTAGCACAGATACGCAGTATTTT.

The rearrangement links TRBV30 to TRBJ2-1; 7 bases fit TRBD2. V dropped 0 bases and J dropped 4; count of bases not matched to a gene: 9. Germline V lookup: CDR1 GTSNPN, CDR2 SVGIG (reference sequence). This CDR3 region has 16 residues. CDR3 bases: TGTGCCTGGAGTGTATCTGGGCTAGCGGATTACAATGAGCAGTTCTTC. It translates to CAWSVSGLADYNEQFF.

The chain employs TRBV5-5 and TRBJ2-7, with TRBD1 matching 9 bases. The CDR3 covers 16 residues. Germline V lookup: CDR1 SGHKS, CDR2 YYEKEE (reference sequence). V shed 3 bases and J 7 bases; nucleotides not matched to a gene: 14. The CDR3 region is CASSWKPGQGPWEQYF. CDR3 sequence (DNA): TGTGCCAGCAGCTGGAAACCGGGACAGGGTCCGTGGGAGCAGTACTTC.

Note on this clone: The sample contains more than one DNA sequence encoding this CDR3. This chain connects TRBV5-5 to TRBJ2-7, with TRBD1 matching over 10 bases. V was pared by 0 bases and J by 0 bases, with 0 bases of the junction left unmatched. This CDR3 is built from 15 residues. Germline-derived CDR1 and CDR2 are SGHKS and YYEKEE (reference sequence). As DNA, the CDR3 is TGTGCCAGCAGCTTGGGACAGGGGGCCTCCTACGAGCAGTACTTC. It translates to CASSLGQGASYEQYF.

The rearrangement uses TRBV15 and TRBJ1-1, with D maybe TRBD1 (6 bases). The V gene lost 5 bases and the J gene lost 6 bases, with 19 bases spanning the gap. The CDR3 is 15 amino acids. Germline lookup yields CDR1 LNHNV and CDR2 YYDKDF (reference sequence). As DNA, the CDR3 is TGTGCCACCAGCCCACGAGGACAGCTTGGGGCTGAAGCTTTCTTT. Amino acids: CATSPRGQLGAEAFF.

V gene TRBV27 combines with J gene TRBJ1-2, with unresolved D. V lost 8 bases and J lost 4, with 11 bases in between. Germline V gene data show CDR1 as MNHEY and CDR2 as SMNVEV (reference sequence). The CDR3 consists of 12 residues. This CDR3 reads CASGGLGYGYTF. The CDR3 region has the DNA TGTGCCAGCGGTGGATTGGGCTATGGCTACACCTTC.

The CDR3 nucleotides are TGTGCCAGCAGCTGGAGCGGGGGGGCCGGCTACGAGCAGTACTTC. Protein sequence: CASSWSGGAGYEQYF. The chain employs TRBV7-9 and TRBJ2-7; TRBD2 agrees at 10 bases. Germline V CDR1 and CDR2: SEHNR, FQNEAQ (reference sequence). J lost 3 bases, V lost 4 bases, and 6 bases had no gene match. CDR3 length: 15 residues.

This chain uses TRBV7-8 with TRBJ2-7; 9 nucleotides line up with TRBD1. V trimming: 7 bases; J trimming: 5 bases; junction bases outside the gene matches: 12. The CDR3 totals 15 residues. Germline V gene sequence: CDR1 SGHVS, CDR2 FQNEAQ. For the CDR3, the DNA is TGTGCCAGCAACTCGGACGGACAGGGGACAAACGAGCAGTACTTC. It yields the protein CASNSDGQGTNEQYF.

V usage is TRBV4-1 and J usage is TRBJ1-6; D gene unclear. CDR3 size: 12 residues. Germline CDR1 reads MGHRA; CDR2 reads YSYEKL. The V end was cut by 4 bases, the J end by 8 bases, with 6 bases between. The CDR3, as DNA: TGCGCCAGCAGCCGAACCGATTCACCCCTCCACTTT. This encodes CASSRTDSPLHF.

To note about this clone: Other DNA sequences in the sample encode the same CDR3. CDR3 protein: CASSFGTSGYEQYF. CDR3 in DNA: TGTGCCAGCAGCTTCGGGACTAGCGGCTACGAGCAGTACTTC. J is TRBJ2-7 and V is TRBV7-2; the match to TRBD2 covers 11 bases. CDR1 and CDR2 (germline): SGHTA, FQGNSA. V was pared by 3 bases and J by 3 bases, with 1 base of the junction left unmatched. The CDR3 sequence is 14 residues long.

This chain links TRBV27 with TRBJ2-4, with D perhaps TRBD1 (5 bases). Germline CDR1 and CDR2: MNHEY and SMNVEV (reference sequence). The length of the CDR3 is 15 residues. Deletions cut 6 bases from V and 0 bases from J, with 12 bases between. CDR3 protein: CASSERGEAKNIQYF. As DNA, the CDR3 is TGTGCCAGCAGCGAAAGGGGTGAAGCCAAAAACATTCAGTACTTC.